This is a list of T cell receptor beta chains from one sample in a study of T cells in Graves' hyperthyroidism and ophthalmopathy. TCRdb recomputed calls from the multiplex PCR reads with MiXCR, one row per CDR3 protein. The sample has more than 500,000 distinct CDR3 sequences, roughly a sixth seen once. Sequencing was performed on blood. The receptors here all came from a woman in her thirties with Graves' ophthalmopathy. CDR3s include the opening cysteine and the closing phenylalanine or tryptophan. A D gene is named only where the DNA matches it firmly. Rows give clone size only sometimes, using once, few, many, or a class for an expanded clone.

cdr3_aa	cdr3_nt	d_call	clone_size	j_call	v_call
CASSSPGREHNEQFF	TGTGCCAGCAGTTCCCCCGGCAGAGAGCACAATGAGCAGTTCTTC	-	many	TRBJ2-1	TRBV7-8
CASRTGTGGGNTQYF	TGTGCCAGCAGGACCGGGACAGGGGGCGGTAATACGCAGTATTTT	TRBD1	many	TRBJ2-3	TRBV12-3/TRBV12-4
CASSYGRDTGLSNQPQHF	TGTGCCAGCAGCTACGGAAGGGATACAGGGTTGAGCAATCAGCCCCAGCATTTT	-	few	TRBJ1-5	TRBV5-6
CAWSVRQGHEKLSF	TGTGCCTGGAGTGTACGGCAGGGGCATGAAAAACTGTCTTTT	-	-	TRBJ1-4	TRBV30
CASSRQGAPYNEQFF	TGTGCCAGCAGCCGCCAGGGGGCACCCTACAATGAGCAGTTCTTC	TRBD1	few	TRBJ2-1	TRBV9
CASSLLGRTRYGYTF	TGTGCCAGCAGTTTATTAGGACGGACACGCTATGGCTACACCTTC	-	many	TRBJ1-2	TRBV27
CASAGLPYEQYF	TGTGCCAGCGCGGGACTTCCCTACGAGCAGTACTTC	-	-	TRBJ2-7	TRBV28
CASSVGLAGGMDEQFF	TGTGCCAGCAGCGTAGGACTAGCGGGGGGGATGGATGAGCAGTTCTTC	TRBD2	many	TRBJ2-1	TRBV7-3
CASSPPTGPYNEQFF	TGTGCCAGCTCACCACCGACAGGACCCTACAATGAGCAGTTCTTC	-	many	TRBJ2-1	TRBV18
CASTHRGLVGELFF	TGTGCCAGCACACACAGGGGGCTGGTCGGGGAGCTGTTTTTT	TRBD1	many	TRBJ2-2	TRBV28
CATSPGTANYEQYF	TGTGCCACCAGCCCCGGGACCGCAAACTACGAGCAGTACTTC	-	-	TRBJ2-7	TRBV15
CATSEDARGDSYEQYF	TGTGCCACCAGCGAGGACGCTCGCGGGGATTCCTACGAGCAGTACTTC	-	many	TRBJ2-7	TRBV15
CAISFEGLQETQYF	TGTGCCATCAGTTTCGAGGGCTTGCAAGAGACCCAGTACTTC	-	-	TRBJ2-5	TRBV10-3
CASSPTNTEASF	TGCGCCAGCAGTCCGACCAACACTGAAGCTTCCTTT	-	few	TRBJ1-1	TRBV10-2
CASSQVSGSNEQFF	TGCGCCAGCAGCCAAGTTTCGGGCTCCAATGAGCAGTTCTTC	-	many	TRBJ2-1	TRBV4-1
CASSFSLGRDTQYF	TGTGCCAGCAGCTTTTCGTTAGGGCGGGATACGCAGTATTTT	-	-	TRBJ2-3	TRBV13
CASSLCREVMGPQHF	TGTGCCAGCAGCTTATGTAGGGAGGTTATGGGGCCCCAGCATTTT	-	-	TRBJ1-5	TRBV7-2
CASSSVREGTEAFF	TGTGCCAGCAGTTCCGTCAGGGAGGGTACTGAAGCTTTCTTT	-	few	TRBJ1-1	TRBV28
CASRYREVAEAFF	TGTGCCAGCAGATACAGGGAGGTCGCTGAAGCTTTCTTT	-	few	TRBJ1-1	TRBV27
CASSPWGDNNSPLHF	TGTGCCAGCAGTCCCTGGGGGGACAATAATTCACCCCTCCACTTT	-	few	TRBJ1-6	TRBV12-3/TRBV12-4
CASNGRGGSNQPQHF	TGTGCCAGTAACGGAAGAGGGGGGTCCAATCAGCCCCAGCATTTT	-	few	TRBJ1-5	TRBV19
CASSLRGDTEAFF	TGCGCCAGCAGCCTAAGGGGTGACACTGAAGCTTTCTTT	-	many	TRBJ1-1	TRBV7-2
CASSLSSGTGPNWVFF	TGTGCCAGCAGCCTCTCTTCCGGGACAGGACCCAATTGGGTGTTTTTT	TRBD1	-	TRBJ1-4	TRBV7-9
CASSDEYGYTF	TGTGCCAGCAGCGACGAGTATGGCTACACCTTC	-	many	TRBJ1-2	TRBV7-9
CASGGLAGEVGSCFF	-	-	-	TRBJ2-2	TRBV27
CAWSAADTQYF	TGTGCCTGGAGTGCCGCAGATACGCAGTATTTT	-	-	TRBJ2-3	TRBV30
CASSLDRNNEQFF	TGTGCCAGCAGCTTAGACAGGAACAATGAGCAGTTCTTC	-	many	TRBJ2-1	TRBV11-1
CASSLRGRLYEQYF	TGTGCCAGCAGCTTAAGGGGGCGCTTATACGAGCAGTACTTC	TRBD1	many	TRBJ2-7	TRBV13
CASSRPEWETQYF	TGCGCCAGCAGCCGCCCAGAGTGGGAGACCCAGTACTTC	-	-	TRBJ2-5	TRBV4-1
CASSLEFSNQPQHF	TGTGCCAGCAGCTTAGAATTTAGCAATCAGCCCCAGCATTTT	-	few	TRBJ1-5	TRBV5-5
CASTRPNRDNQPQHF	TGTGCCAGCACCCGCCCTAACAGGGACAATCAGCCCCAGCATTTT	-	-	TRBJ1-5	TRBV28
CASMFNGRDYEQYF	TGTGCCAGCATGTTTAACGGGAGGGACTACGAGCAGTACTTC	TRBD2	few	TRBJ2-7	TRBV28
CASSLPNGRAQYF	TGTGCCAGCAGTCTCCCCAACGGGAGAGCGCAGTATTTT	-	-	TRBJ2-3	TRBV6-2/TRBV6-3
CASSDRDKLYNEQFF	TGTGCCAGTAGTGACCGGGACAAACTATACAATGAGCAGTTCTTC	-	once	TRBJ2-1	TRBV19
CASSQDVNSGNTIYF	TGCGCCAGCAGCCAAGATGTCAACTCTGGAAACACCATATATTTT	-	few	TRBJ1-3	TRBV4-3
CASSVGGAKGETQYF	TGTGCCAGCAGCGTCGGGGGGGCGAAGGGAGAGACCCAGTACTTC	TRBD2	many	TRBJ2-5	TRBV9
CSVGGGSKNIQYF	TGCAGCGTTGGGGGGGGTTCCAAAAACATTCAGTACTTC	TRBD2	few	TRBJ2-4	TRBV29-1
CASSDNIAVAKNIQYF	TGTGCCAGCAGTGACAATATAGCGGTAGCCAAAAACATTCAGTACTTC	-	-	TRBJ2-4	TRBV2
CASSSNAGLAKNIQYF	TGTGCCAGCAGCTCAAACGCGGGGCTAGCCAAAAACATTCAGTACTTC	-	-	TRBJ2-4	TRBV7-9
CASGLGTGTRQYF	TGTGCTAGTGGCCTGGGGACAGGGACAAGGCAGTACTTC	TRBD1	many	TRBJ2-7	TRBV12-5
CASSLEGGIPAEQFF	TGTGCCAGCAGCTTAGAGGGGGGGATACCCGCCGAGCAGTTCTTC	TRBD2	many	TRBJ2-1	TRBV11-2